What follows are 25 T cell receptor beta chains derived from one specimen sequenced in a study of OX40 agonist ivuxolimab in advanced cancers. Here immunoSEQ multiplex PCR was the method, and the copy in TCRdb shows in-frame clones only, minus some. The sample contains roughly 66,000 clones, about four fifths of which appear only once. This sample comprised CD4+ or CD8+ T cells sorted from blood, obtained in a trial of the OX40 agonist ivuxolimab. All receptors derive from an adult with an advanced solid tumor such as melanoma, head and neck, liver or kidney cancer.

The V call is TRBV19, the J call TRBJ1-2; TRBD1 is a possible D gene (5 bases). CDR1 and CDR2 from the germline V gene are LNHDA and SQIVND (reference sequence). Trimming removed 5 bases from V and 3 bases from J, with 13 bases in between. CDR3 length equals 14 residues. In DNA, the CDR3 is TGTGCCAGTAGTTCAGGGAGGGACTACTATGGCTACACCTTC. Amino acid sequence: CASSSGRDYYGYTF. The full variable domain, in which reference TRBV19 and TRBJ1-2 provide the parts outside the CDR3, is DGGITQSPKYLFRKEGQNVTLSCEQNLNHDAMYWYRQDPGQGLRLIYYSQIVNDFQKGDIAEGYSVSREKKESFPLTVTSAQKNPTAFYLCASSSGRDYYGYTFGSGTRLTVV.

The chain carries TRBV2 and TRBJ2-7; 10 bases are a match to TRBD1. J was trimmed by 2 bases and V by 10 bases; bases with no gene match: 5. Looked up from germline, CDR1 is SNHLY and CDR2 is FYNNEI. There are 13 residues in the CDR3. The CDR3 here is CATRQGAPYEQYF. CDR3 coding DNA: TGTGCCACCAGACAGGGGGCCCCCTACGAGCAGTACTTC.

The V call is TRBV5-6, the J call TRBJ2-3; D perhaps matches TRBD2 (6 bases). Germline V gene lookup returns CDR1 SGHDT and CDR2 YYEEEE. The length of the CDR3 is 14 residues. Between the trimmed V and J ends, which lost 4 bases and 1 base, there was a span of 10 bases. CDR3: CASSMDYRTDTQYF. CDR3 nucleotide sequence: TGTGCCAGCAGCATGGACTACCGCACAGATACGCAGTATTTT.

This sequence joins TRBV20-1 and TRBJ2-7, with D possibly TRBD2 on 5 matching bases. Trimming took 4 bases from V and 7 from J, leaving 11 bases between them. Germline CDR1 reads DFQATT; CDR2 reads SNEGSKA (reference sequence). The CDR3 contains 11 residues. The CDR3: CSATLATEQYF. The CDR3 bases are TGCAGTGCTACATTAGCGACTGAGCAGTACTTC.

The V and J genes are TRBV5-1 and TRBJ2-1; D assignment may be TRBD1 or TRBD2 (5 bases each). Trimming removed 6 bases at V and 7 bases at J, with 23 bases between. This CDR3 region has 16 residues. CDR1 is SGHRS and CDR2 is YFSETQ in the germline V gene. The CDR3 reads CASNLIGTRGSNEQFF. CDR3 DNA: TGCGCCAGCAATCTGATAGGGACCCGTGGGTCGAATGAGCAGTTCTTC.

V is TRBV4-2 and J is TRBJ2-2; tentative D call: TRBD1 (7 bases). This CDR3 has 16 residues. In germline, CDR1 is LGHNA, CDR2 YNFKEQ. The V end was cut by 3 bases, the J end by 0 bases, with 11 bases between. Here the CDR3 reads CASSQGGQTNTGELFF. In DNA, the CDR3 is TGTGCCAGCAGCCAGGGGGGACAGACGAACACCGGGGAGCTGTTTTTT.

About this clone: An end of the junction differs from the germline gene, which may be a read error. The genes are TRBV27 and TRBJ2-1; D is undetermined. The CDR3 length is 15 residues. CDR1 MNHEY and CDR2 SMNVEV come from the germline V gene (reference sequence). CDR3 coding DNA: TGTGCCAGCGGTTTTCGGCAGGTTACGGTCAATGAGCAGTTCTTC. Its protein product is CASGFRQVTVNEQFF.

The chain combines TRBV27 with TRBJ1-1; D might be TRBD1 (5 bases). CDR1 MNHEY and CDR2 SMNVEV come from the germline V gene (reference sequence). This CDR3 has 13 residues. V lost 0 bases to trimming and J lost 7 bases, with 9 bases between them. Here the CDR3 reads CASSLSGRVEAFF. The CDR3 nucleotides read TGTGCCAGCAGTTTATCGGGCAGGGTTGAAGCTTTCTTT.

This clone occurred once. A junction boundary mismatches the germline segment, possibly from a read error. Other nucleotide sequences from this sample produce the same CDR3. This chain links TRBV28 with TRBJ1-2, with 8 bases matching TRBD1. The CDR3 sequence is 13 residues long. Germline CDR1 MDHEN, CDR2 SYDVKM. The CDR3 here is CASSSGQANGYTF. CDR3 DNA sequence: TGTGCTAGCAGTTCGGGACAGGCTAATGGCTACACCTTC.

The V and J genes are TRBV7-9 and TRBJ1-1; TRBD1 might be the D (5 bases). CDR3 length: 18 residues. V shed 0 bases and J shed 1 base, with 18 bases lying between them. The germline CDR1 and CDR2 sequences are SEHNR and FQNEAQ (reference sequence). DNA for the CDR3: TGTGCCAGCAGCTTAGCCGGTCTGGCAGGGAGAGGGAACACTGAAGCTTTCTTT. As protein: CASSLAGLAGRGNTEAFF.

This clone has only a few counts. V usage is TRBV4-1 and J usage is TRBJ1-2; the D gene is possibly TRBD1 (5 bases). The germline CDR1 and CDR2 sequences are MGHRA and YSYEKL. Trimming left V 2 bases short and J 5 bases short, with 12 bases between. The CDR3 has 14 residues. The CDR3 sequence is CASSQNRDGYGYTF. As DNA, the CDR3 is TGCGCCAGCAGCCAAAATCGGGACGGGTATGGCTACACCTTC.

This clone is a singleton in its sample. The V call is TRBV10-3, the J call TRBJ2-7; no definite D call. This CDR3 region has 13 residues. Germline values: CDR1 ENHRY, CDR2 SYGVKD. V shed 2 bases and J shed 4 bases, with 9 bases lying between them. For the CDR3, the DNA is TGTGCCATCAGTGAGGGGCAGTCATACGAGCAGTACTTC. Its translation is CAISEGQSYEQYF.

Here the CDR3 DNA reads TGTGCCAGCGATCAGCGGGGGGGAGAGACCCAGTACTTC. It yields the protein CASDQRGGETQYF. This rearrangement joins TRBV6-1 to TRBJ2-5, with 10 bases matching TRBD2. CDR1 is MNHNS, CDR2 SASEGT, per germline. CDR3 length equals 13 residues. The J segment lost 4 bases and the V segment lost 8 bases, leaving 4 bases of the junction unmatched.

This rearrangement joins TRBV9 to TRBJ1-4; the D gene is possibly TRBD1 (6 bases). Germline-derived CDR1 and CDR2 are SGDLS and YYNGEE. V shed 2 bases and J shed 4 bases, with 15 bases lying between them. The CDR3 is made up of 16 amino acids. CDR3 region: CASSVRSGQNNEKLFF. The CDR3 bases are TGTGCCAGCAGCGTCAGATCGGGACAAAATAATGAAAAACTGTTTTTT.

The gene calls are TRBV7-9 and TRBJ2-5; a possible D gene is TRBD2 (6 bases). The CDR3 has 16 amino acids. The germline V gene encodes CDR1 SEHNR and CDR2 FQNEAQ (reference sequence). With 5 bases removed from V and 5 bases from J, the gap between germline ends came to 21 bases. The CDR3 spells CASSGAGLEGWETQYF. CDR3 nucleotide sequence: TGTGCCAGCAGCGGGGCGGGACTTGAAGGTTGGGAGACCCAGTACTTC.

The V gene is TRBV27, the J gene TRBJ2-3; possible D gene TRBD2, 6 bases. CDR1 and CDR2 from the germline V gene are MNHEY and SMNVEV (reference sequence). The germline V and J ends were trimmed by 2 bases and 7 bases, with 7 bases remaining between them. The CDR3 has 12 amino acids. CDR3 DNA sequence: TGTGCCAGCAGTTTAGGGGGGTATACGCAGTATTTT. Its protein is CASSLGGYTQYF.

The chain carries TRBV6-5 and TRBJ2-7; a possible D gene is TRBD1 (5 bases). V was shortened by 11 bases and J by 2 bases, with 10 bases between the two germline ends. Germline CDR1 and CDR2: MNHEY and SVGAGI. The CDR3 runs to 11 residues. Written as DNA, the CDR3 is TGTGCCTCCAGGGCCCCCTACGAGCAGTACTTC. It encodes CASRAPYEQYF.

The chain joins TRBV29-1 to TRBJ2-7, with D hard to call. Trimming stripped 6 bases from V and 2 bases from J, with 14 bases between. The CDR3 has 13 amino acids. Germline V lookup: CDR1 SQVTM, CDR2 ANQGSEA. CDR3: CSVHLASAYEQYF. CDR3 bases: TGCAGCGTCCACCTGGCGAGTGCCTACGAGCAGTACTTC.

The V gene is TRBV7-2, the J gene TRBJ1-2, with 12 bases matching TRBD1. Trimming cost V 1 base and J 4 bases; bases outside gene matches: 4. The CDR3 has 16 amino acids. Germline loops: CDR1 SGHTA, CDR2 FQGNSA. The CDR3 DNA reads TGTGCCAGCAGCTTAGTGGGACAGGGGGCCTCCTATGGCTACACCTTC. Translating gives CASSLVGQGASYGYTF.

In this sample, this clone turned up once. CDR3 amino acids: CASSQSSYEQYF. The CDR3 DNA reads as TGTGCCAGCAGTCAGAGTTCCTACGAGCAGTACTTC. V is TRBV5-6 and J is TRBJ2-7; no clear D. Germline values: CDR1 SGHDT, CDR2 YYEEEE. This CDR3 has 12 amino acids. The germline V and J ends were trimmed by 5 bases and 1 base, with 7 bases remaining between them.

The V and J genes are TRBV4-2 and TRBJ2-2; D possibly corresponds to TRBD2 (6 bases). Trimming removed 1 base at V and 2 bases at J, with 8 bases between. From germline, CDR1 is LGHNA and CDR2 YNFKEQ. The CDR3 has 15 amino acids. DNA for the CDR3: TGTGCCAGCAGCCAAGGGGGGACTAACACCGGGGAGCTGTTTTTT. It specifies CASSQGGTNTGELFF.

The chain employs TRBV15 and TRBJ2-4; 8 nucleotides line up with TRBD1. Germline-derived CDR1 and CDR2 are LNHNV and YYDKDF (reference sequence). This CDR3 is built from 16 residues. V lost 0 bases to trimming and J lost 7 bases; unmatched junction nucleotides: 8. CDR3 in amino acids: CATSRDPGQGWNIQYF. The DNA of the CDR3 is TGTGCCACCAGCAGAGATCCCGGACAGGGTTGGAACATTCAGTACTTC.

This chain links TRBV6-6 with TRBJ1-2; D call uncertain. The CDR3 is made up of 14 amino acids. Trimming cost V 6 bases and J 0 bases, with 11 bases left between them. Germline CDR1 and CDR2: MNHNY and SVGAGI (reference sequence). The CDR3 bases are TGTGCCAGCAGGCCCCCCACAGCTAACTATGGCTACACCTTC. It translates to CASRPPTANYGYTF.

The gene calls are TRBV13 and TRBJ1-3; 9 nucleotides align to TRBD1. The CDR3 has 17 residues. The V gene end was trimmed by 5 bases and the J gene end by 0 bases; junction bases not matched to a gene: 8. The V gene's germline CDR1 is PRHDT and CDR2 FYEKMQ (reference sequence). Written as DNA, the CDR3 is TGTGCCAGCAGCGGTCGGGACAGGGTTTACTCTGGAAACACCATATATTTT. This codes for CASSGRDRVYSGNTIYF. The full variable domain, completed using reference TRBV13 and TRBJ1-3, is AAGVIQSPRHLIKEKRETATLKCYPIPRHDTVYWYQQGPGQDPQFLISFYEKMQSDKGSIPDRFSAQQFSDYHSELNMSSLELGDSALYFCASSGRDRVYSGNTIYFGEGSWLTVV.

The chain uses TRBV5-4 and TRBJ1-5; TRBD1 is a possible D gene (6 bases). The length of the CDR3 is 14 residues. Looked up from germline, CDR1 is SGHNT and CDR2 is YYREEE (reference sequence). V gave up 0 bases and J gave up 5 bases, with 9 bases separating them. The CDR3 region is CASSLAGVDQPQHF. The CDR3 DNA reads TGTGCCAGCAGCTTGGCAGGGGTTGATCAGCCCCAGCATTTT. Full variable domain (remainder filled in from reference TRBV5-4 and TRBJ1-5): ETGVTQSPTHLIKTRGQQVTLRCSSQSGHNTVSWYQQALGQGPQFIFQYYREEENGRGNFPPRFSGLQFPNYSSELNVNALELDDSALYLCASSLAGVDQPQHFGDGTRLSIL.